These 9 T cell receptor beta chains came from one sample sequenced in a study of naive and memory T cell subsets. Overall study results and limits: A few larger clonotypes appeared in naive repertoires, especially CD8, possibly memory cells re-expressing CD45RA.

The antigens these receptors bind are not known. Both TRBC1 and TRBC2 were covered by a beta constant-region primer of two equimolar oligonucleotides. Four rounds of PCR amplified the ligated cDNA using nested alpha and beta constant-region primers plus SP2. MiXCR was run by TCRdb on the UMI-ligation and nested PCR reads, yielding one entry per CDR3 protein. The table has about 90,000 distinct CDR3 sequences, about 11% seen once. The sample comprised naive CD4+ T cells from blood. These receptors originate from a human donor in good health.

The V gene is TRBV18, the J gene TRBJ2-5; D not certain. Germline V gene data show CDR1 as KGHSH and CDR2 as LQKENI. The CDR3 loop spans 11 amino acids. V dropped 5 bases and J dropped 5 bases, with 6 bases sitting between them. CDR3 amino acids: CASSAGETQYF. Written as DNA, the CDR3 is TGTGCCAGCTCAGCTGGGGAGACCCAGTACTTC.

The table lists this clonotype with many counts. The V and J genes are TRBV20-1 and TRBJ2-5, with 8 bases aligning to TRBD2. This CDR3 is built from 12 residues. Germline V CDR1 and CDR2: DFQATT, SNEGSKA (reference sequence). The junction had 4 bases not matched to a gene; V was cut back by 5 bases and J by 5 bases. This CDR3 reads CSAPSGGETQYF. The DNA for the CDR3 is TGCAGTGCTCCGAGCGGGGGTGAGACCCAGTACTTC.

The chain uses TRBV5-4 and TRBJ2-2; 11 nucleotides agree with TRBD2. The CDR3 has 17 amino acids. Germline loops: CDR1 SGHNT, CDR2 YYREEE (reference sequence). J lost 2 bases, V lost 2 bases, and 5 bases had no gene match. Here the CDR3 DNA reads TGTGCCAGCAGCTTACGAAGACTAGCGGGAAACACCGGGGAGCTGTTTTTT. This sequence encodes CASSLRRLAGNTGELFF.

The rearrangement uses TRBV20-1 and TRBJ2-1; D gene ambiguous. V dropped 3 bases and J dropped 4 bases, with 4 bases sitting between them. Germline lookup yields CDR1 DFQATT and CDR2 SNEGSKA (reference sequence). This CDR3 is 11 amino acids long. CDR3 protein: CSASVYNEQFF. The DNA of the CDR3 is TGCAGTGCTAGTGTATACAATGAGCAGTTCTTC.

This clonotype was found many times. The rearrangement joins TRBV7-2 to TRBJ2-7, with unresolved D. V lost 5 bases and J lost 6, with 14 bases in between. Germline values: CDR1 SGHTA, CDR2 FQGNSA. CDR3 size: 13 residues. As DNA, the CDR3 is TGTGCCAGCAGCCGAGTCATTCCGCCCGAGCAGTACTTC. It yields the protein CASSRVIPPEQYF.

The sample holds many counts of this clonotype. The chain employs TRBV18 and TRBJ2-4; D possibly matches TRBD1 or TRBD2 (6 bases each). The germline V and J ends were trimmed by 0 bases and 7 bases, with 7 bases remaining between them. The length of the CDR3 is 13 residues. CDR1 KGHSH and CDR2 LQKENI come from the germline V gene. The DNA of the CDR3 is TGTGCCAGCTCACCACCCGGGGGCAACATTCAGTACTTC. It specifies CASSPPGGNIQYF.

V gene TRBV6-1 combines with J gene TRBJ2-3; 7 bases line up with TRBD2. This CDR3 has 14 residues. Germline assignment: CDR1 MNHNS and CDR2 SASEGT. With 1 base clipped from V and 13 bases from J, the junction kept 11 bases outside the gene matches. CDR3 sequence reads: CASSEEVLASHKYF. The CDR3 DNA reads as TGTGCCAGCAGTGAAGAGGTACTAGCGTCCCACAAGTATTTT.

This clonotype has more than one count but fewer than ten. The rearrangement joins TRBV24-1 to TRBJ2-2; D gene ambiguous. The V end lost 6 bases, the J end lost 5 bases, and 6 bases lay between the germline ends. Per the germline V gene, CDR1 is KGHDR and CDR2 is SFDVKD. The CDR3 has 12 amino acids. CDR3 residues: CATSHITGELFF. The CDR3 DNA follows: TGTGCCACCAGTCACATAACCGGGGAGCTGTTTTTT.

This chain uses TRBV5-4 with TRBJ2-2, with D maybe TRBD2 (6 bases). V dropped 5 bases and J dropped 3 bases, with 11 bases sitting between them. The length of the CDR3 is 14 residues. CDR1 and CDR2 (germline): SGHNT, YYREEE (reference sequence). For the CDR3, the DNA is TGTGCCAGCAGACGGGACTTATACACCGGGGAGCTGTTTTTT. Translation gives CASRRDLYTGELFF. Full variable domain (missing parts from reference TRBV5-4 and TRBJ2-2): ETGVTQSPTHLIKTRGQQVTLRCSSQSGHNTVSWYQQALGQGPQFIFQYYREEENGRGNFPPRFSGLQFPNYSSELNVNALELDDSALYLCASRRDLYTGELFFGEGSRLTVL.